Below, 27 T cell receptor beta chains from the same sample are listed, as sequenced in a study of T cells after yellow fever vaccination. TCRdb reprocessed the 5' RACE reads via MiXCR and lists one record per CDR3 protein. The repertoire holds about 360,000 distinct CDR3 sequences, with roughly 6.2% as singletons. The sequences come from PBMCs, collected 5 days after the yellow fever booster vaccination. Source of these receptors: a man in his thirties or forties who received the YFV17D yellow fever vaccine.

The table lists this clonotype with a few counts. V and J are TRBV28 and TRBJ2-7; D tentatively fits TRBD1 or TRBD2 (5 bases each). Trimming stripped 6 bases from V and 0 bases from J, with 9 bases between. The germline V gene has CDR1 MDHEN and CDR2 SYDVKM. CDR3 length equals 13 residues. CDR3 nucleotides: TGTGCCAGCAGGGGGGTAGTCTCCTACGAGCAGTACTTC. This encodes CASRGVVSYEQYF.

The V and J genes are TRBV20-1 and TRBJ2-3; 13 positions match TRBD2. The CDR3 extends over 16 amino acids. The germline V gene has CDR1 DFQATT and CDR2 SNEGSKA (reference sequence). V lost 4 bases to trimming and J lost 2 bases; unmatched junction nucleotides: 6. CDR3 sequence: CSATGTSGTHTDTQYF. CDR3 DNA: TGCAGTGCTACCGGGACTAGCGGGACACACACAGATACGCAGTATTTT.

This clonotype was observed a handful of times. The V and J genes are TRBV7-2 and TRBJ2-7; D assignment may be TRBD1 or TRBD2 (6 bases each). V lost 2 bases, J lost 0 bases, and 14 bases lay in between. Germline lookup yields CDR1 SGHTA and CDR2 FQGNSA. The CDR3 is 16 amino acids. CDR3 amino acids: CASSLFIEGGSYEQYF. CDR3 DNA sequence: TGTGCCAGCAGCTTATTCATAGAGGGGGGCTCCTACGAGCAGTACTTC.

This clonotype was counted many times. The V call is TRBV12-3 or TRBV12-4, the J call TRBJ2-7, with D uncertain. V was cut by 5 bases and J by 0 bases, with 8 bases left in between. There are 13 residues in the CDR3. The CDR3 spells CASSPESSYEQYF. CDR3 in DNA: TGTGCCAGCAGTCCCGAGAGCTCCTACGAGCAGTACTTC.

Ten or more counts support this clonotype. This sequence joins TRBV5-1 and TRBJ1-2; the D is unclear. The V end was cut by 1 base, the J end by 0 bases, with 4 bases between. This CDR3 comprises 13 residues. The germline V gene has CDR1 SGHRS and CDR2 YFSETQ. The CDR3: CASSLSANYGYTF. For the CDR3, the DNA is TGCGCCAGCAGCTTGTCGGCTAACTATGGCTACACCTTC.

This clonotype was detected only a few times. The CDR3 region is CSALGTYLDQYF. DNA of the CDR3: TGCAGTGCTCTCGGGACTTACCTTGATCAGTACTTC. The chain has TRBV20-1 and TRBJ2-7; a possible D gene is TRBD2 (6 bases). The CDR3 spans 12 residues. The germline V gene has CDR1 DFQATT and CDR2 SNEGSKA (reference sequence). Trimming took off 5 bases at V and 10 bases at J, with 18 bases between the two ends.

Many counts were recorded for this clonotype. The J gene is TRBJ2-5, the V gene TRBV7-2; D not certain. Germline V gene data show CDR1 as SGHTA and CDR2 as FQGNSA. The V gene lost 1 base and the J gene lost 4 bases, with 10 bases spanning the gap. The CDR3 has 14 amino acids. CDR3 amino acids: CASSLGRVRETQYF. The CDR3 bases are TGTGCCAGCAGCTTAGGTCGGGTCCGAGAGACCCAGTACTTC.

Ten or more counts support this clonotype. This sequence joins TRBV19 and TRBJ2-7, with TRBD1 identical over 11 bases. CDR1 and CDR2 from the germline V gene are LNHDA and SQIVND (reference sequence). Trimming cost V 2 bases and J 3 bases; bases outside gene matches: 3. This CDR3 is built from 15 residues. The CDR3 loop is CASSILGQGDYEQYF. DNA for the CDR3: TGTGCCAGTAGTATATTGGGACAGGGGGACTACGAGCAGTACTTC.

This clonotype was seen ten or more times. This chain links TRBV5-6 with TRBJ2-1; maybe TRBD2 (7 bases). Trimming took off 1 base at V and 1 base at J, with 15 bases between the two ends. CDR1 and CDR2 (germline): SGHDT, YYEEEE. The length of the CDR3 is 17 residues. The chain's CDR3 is CASSLWGGTLSYNEQFF. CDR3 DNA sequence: TGTGCCAGCAGCTTGTGGGGGGGCACCCTTTCCTACAATGAGCAGTTCTTC.

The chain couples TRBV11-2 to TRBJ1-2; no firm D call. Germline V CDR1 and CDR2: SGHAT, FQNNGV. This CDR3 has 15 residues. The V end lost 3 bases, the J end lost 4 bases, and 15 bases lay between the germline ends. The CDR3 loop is CASSFGPGVFYGYTF. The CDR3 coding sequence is TGTGCCAGCAGCTTTGGGCCAGGAGTTTTCTATGGCTACACCTTC.

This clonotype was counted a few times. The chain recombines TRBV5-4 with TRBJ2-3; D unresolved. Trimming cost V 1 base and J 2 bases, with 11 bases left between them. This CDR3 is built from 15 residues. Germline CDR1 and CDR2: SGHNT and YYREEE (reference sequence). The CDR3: CASSLRGYYTDTQYF. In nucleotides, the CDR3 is TGTGCCAGCAGCTTGCGCGGATATTACACAGATACGCAGTATTTT.

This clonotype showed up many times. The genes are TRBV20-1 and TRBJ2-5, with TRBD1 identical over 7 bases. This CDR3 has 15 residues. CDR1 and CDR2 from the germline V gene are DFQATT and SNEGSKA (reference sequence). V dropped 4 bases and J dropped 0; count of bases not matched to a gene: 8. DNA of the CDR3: TGCAGTGCTAAAACAGGGGCCCCAAACCAAGAGACCCAGTACTTC. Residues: CSAKTGAPNQETQYF.

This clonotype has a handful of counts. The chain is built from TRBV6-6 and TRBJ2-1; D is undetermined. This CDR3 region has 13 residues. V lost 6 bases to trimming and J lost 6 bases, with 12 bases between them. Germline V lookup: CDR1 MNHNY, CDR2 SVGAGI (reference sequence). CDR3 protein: CASSRGSANEQFF. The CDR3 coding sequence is TGTGCCAGCAGCCGTGGTTCGGCCAATGAGCAGTTCTTC.

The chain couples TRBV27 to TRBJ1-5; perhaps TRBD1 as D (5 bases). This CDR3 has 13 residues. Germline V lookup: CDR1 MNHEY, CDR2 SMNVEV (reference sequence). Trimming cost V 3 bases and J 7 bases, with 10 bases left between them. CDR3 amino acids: CASSFGAGQPQHF. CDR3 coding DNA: TGTGCCAGCAGTTTCGGGGCGGGACAGCCCCAGCATTTT.

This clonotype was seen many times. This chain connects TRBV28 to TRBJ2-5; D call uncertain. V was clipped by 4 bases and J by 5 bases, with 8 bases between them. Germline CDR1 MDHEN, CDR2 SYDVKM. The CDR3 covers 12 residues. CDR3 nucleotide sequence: TGTGCCAGCAGTTCGGTGTGGGAGACCCAGTACTTC. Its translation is CASSSVWETQYF. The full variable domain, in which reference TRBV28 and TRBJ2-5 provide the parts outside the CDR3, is DVKVTQSSRYLVKRTGEKVFLECVQDMDHENMFWYRQDPGLGLRLIYFSYDVKMKEKGDIPEGYSVSREKKERFSLILESASTNQTSMYLCASSSVWETQYFGPGTRLLVL.

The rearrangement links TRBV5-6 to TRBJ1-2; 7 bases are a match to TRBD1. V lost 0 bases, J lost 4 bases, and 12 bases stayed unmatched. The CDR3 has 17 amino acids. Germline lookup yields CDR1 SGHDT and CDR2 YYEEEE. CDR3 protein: CASSLEGGGRSSYGYTF. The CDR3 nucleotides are TGTGCCAGCAGCTTGGAAGGGGGCGGCAGATCTTCCTATGGCTACACCTTC.

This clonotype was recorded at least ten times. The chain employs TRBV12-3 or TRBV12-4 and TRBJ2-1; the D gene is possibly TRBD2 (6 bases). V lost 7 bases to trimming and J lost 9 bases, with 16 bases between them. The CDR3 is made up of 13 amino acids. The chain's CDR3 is CASTLERGGEQFF. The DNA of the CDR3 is TGTGCCAGCACCCTAGAAAGGGGAGGTGAGCAGTTCTTC.

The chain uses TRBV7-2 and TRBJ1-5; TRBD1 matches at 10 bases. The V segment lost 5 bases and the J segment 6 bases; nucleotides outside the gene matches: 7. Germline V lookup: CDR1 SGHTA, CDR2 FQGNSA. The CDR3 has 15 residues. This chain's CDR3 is CASSMTGGWGQPQHF. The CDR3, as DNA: TGTGCCAGCAGCATGACAGGGGGCTGGGGTCAGCCCCAGCATTTT.

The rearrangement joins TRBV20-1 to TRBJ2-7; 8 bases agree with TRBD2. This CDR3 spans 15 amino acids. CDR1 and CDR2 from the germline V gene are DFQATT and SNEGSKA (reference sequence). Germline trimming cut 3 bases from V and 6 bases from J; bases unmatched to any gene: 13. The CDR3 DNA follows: TGCAGTGCTAGTGACCCAGGGAGCGGGAGAAGCGAGCAGTACTTC. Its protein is CSASDPGSGRSEQYF.

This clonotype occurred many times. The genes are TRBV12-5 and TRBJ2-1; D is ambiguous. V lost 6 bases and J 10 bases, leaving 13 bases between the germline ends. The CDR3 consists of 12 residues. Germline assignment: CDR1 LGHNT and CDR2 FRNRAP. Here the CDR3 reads CASGRLQGEQFF. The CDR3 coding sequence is TGTGCTAGTGGCCGCCTTCAAGGGGAGCAGTTCTTC.

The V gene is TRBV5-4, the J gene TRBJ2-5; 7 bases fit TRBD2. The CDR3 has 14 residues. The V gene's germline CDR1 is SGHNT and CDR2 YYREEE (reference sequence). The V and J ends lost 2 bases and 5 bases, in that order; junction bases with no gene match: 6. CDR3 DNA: TGTGCCAGCAGCTTTATGGGGGGGAGGGAGACCCAGTACTTC. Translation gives CASSFMGGRETQYF.

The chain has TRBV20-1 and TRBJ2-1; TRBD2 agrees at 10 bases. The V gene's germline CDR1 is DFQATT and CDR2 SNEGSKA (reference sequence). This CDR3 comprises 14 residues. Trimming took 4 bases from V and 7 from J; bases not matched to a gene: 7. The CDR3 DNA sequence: TGCAGTGCTACTCTAGCGGGGGCTACGAATGAGCAGTTCTTC. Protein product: CSATLAGATNEQFF.

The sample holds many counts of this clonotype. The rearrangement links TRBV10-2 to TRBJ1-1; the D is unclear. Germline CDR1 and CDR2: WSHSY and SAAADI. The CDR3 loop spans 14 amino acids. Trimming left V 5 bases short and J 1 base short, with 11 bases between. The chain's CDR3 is CASSPTAKNTEAFF. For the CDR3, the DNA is TGCGCCAGCAGTCCTACAGCAAAGAACACTGAAGCTTTCTTT.

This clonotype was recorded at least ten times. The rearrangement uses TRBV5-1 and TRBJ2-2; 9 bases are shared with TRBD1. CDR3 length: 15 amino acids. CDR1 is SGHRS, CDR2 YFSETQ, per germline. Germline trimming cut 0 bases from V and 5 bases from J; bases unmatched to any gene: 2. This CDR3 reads CASSLAGQGTGELFF. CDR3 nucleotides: TGCGCCAGCAGCTTGGCGGGACAGGGTACCGGGGAGCTGTTTTTT. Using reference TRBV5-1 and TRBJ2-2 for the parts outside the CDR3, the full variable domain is KAGVTQTPRYLIKTRGQQVTLSCSPISGHRSVSWYQQTPGQGLQFLFEYFSETQRNKGNFPGRFSGRQFSNSRSEMNVSTLELGDSALYLCASSLAGQGTGELFFGEGSRLTVL.

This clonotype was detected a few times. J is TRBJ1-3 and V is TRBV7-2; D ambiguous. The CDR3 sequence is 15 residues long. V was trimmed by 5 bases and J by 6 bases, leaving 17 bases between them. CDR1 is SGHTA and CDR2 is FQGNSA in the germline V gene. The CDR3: CASSPQASTVNTIYF. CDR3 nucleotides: TGTGCCAGCAGCCCCCAGGCCAGTACTGTAAACACCATATATTTT.

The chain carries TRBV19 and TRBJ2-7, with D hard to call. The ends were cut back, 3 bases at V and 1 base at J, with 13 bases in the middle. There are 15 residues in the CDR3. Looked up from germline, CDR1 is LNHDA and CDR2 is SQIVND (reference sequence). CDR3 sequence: CASSIGIGASYEQYF. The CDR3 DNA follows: TGTGCCAGTAGTATCGGTATTGGCGCGTCCTACGAGCAGTACTTC.

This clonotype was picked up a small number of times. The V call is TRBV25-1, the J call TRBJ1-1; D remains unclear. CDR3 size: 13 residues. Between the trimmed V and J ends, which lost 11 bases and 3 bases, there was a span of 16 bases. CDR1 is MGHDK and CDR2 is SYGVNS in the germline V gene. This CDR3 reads CAAQLQTHTEAFF. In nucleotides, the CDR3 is TGTGCCGCCCAGCTGCAGACACACACTGAAGCTTTCTTT.